This T cell receptor beta chain emerged from a study of cytomegalovirus exposure and HLA in healthy donors (dated by TCRdb to 2015 to 2018). Describing the broader study: An earlier analysis of approximately 640 of the donors reported 250 to 300 Gb of sequence data and some 100 million unique TCR beta sequences from approximately 180 million T cells. The study profiled the T cell repertoires of under 700 subjects by immunosequencing and related them to cytomegalovirus serostatus. Class I and class II HLA loci were covered by the typing at four-digit resolution. Across 300 to 400 genotyped donors of the cohort, an average of 235,054 unique TCR beta nucleotide sequences per donor were sequenced, and around 19% of those sequences were non-productive. Typing coverage varied by locus: roughly 620-640 donors for A, B, C, DRB1 and DQB1; more than 500 for DQA1; around 610 for DPA1; 450 to 480 for DPB1. Every discovery cohort repertoire had been produced on one sequencing platform. Of the 300 to 450 genotyped donors, 81% were placed in the genetic ancestry cluster associated with self-reported Caucasian donors. In addition to the first cohort of around 670 subjects, a separate validation cohort of under 150 different subjects was used. Rather than drawing on any new phenotypic data, the later analysis identified candidate immune exposures from TCR beta sequences and the way those sequences occurred across donors. The study aimed to test whether cataloging public T cell receptors could reveal signatures of past pathogen exposure. A later genetic analysis took genome-wide SNP genotypes for about three fifths of the 666 donors and used that subset as a discovery cohort. In a later analysis, previously published TCR beta repertoires from 666 donors were re-analyzed and high-resolution HLA genotyping was added so that TCR occurrence patterns could be studied. An early release that covered about 600 HLA-typed donors contained approximately 300 gigabases of sequencing data and tens of millions of unique TCR sequences. To predict cytomegalovirus infection status, the study brought together high-throughput TCR immunosequencing, statistical association of individual TCRs with disease status, and machine learning. An earlier analysis of nearly 600 of the donors applied high-throughput TCR beta sequencing to assess whether each TCR beta V gene segment acted as functional or pseudogenic. Several DR-DQ haplotypes were handled as single units for association and clustering because linkage in the cohort was strong. Alongside the repertoire data, information on donor age, sex, ethnicity and CMV serostatus was compiled. Study-level results and caveats: Immune exposure information for the cohort was limited to CMV serostatus. Sequencing depth was assumed to be roughly uniform across donors in the presence/absence analyses, though that assumption may not hold. Correlated functional status among segregating V segments might be attributable to linkage disequilibrium, but an unknown experimental factor could not be ruled out. The sequencing pipeline was judged likely to have produced a cluster of highly shared sequence variants as a technical artifact. Several of the top co-occurrence clusters appeared to be linked to parvovirus B19, influenza, CMV and Epstein-Barr virus, according to a later analysis. In a later genetic analysis, fewer N-insertions in productive TCRs were reported among donors in an Asian-associated ancestry cluster than the approximately 630-donor mean. In a later analysis, the rate of TCR association differed among HLA loci, with DRB1 alleles having the most associated TCRs and HLA-C alleles having the fewest. The authors suggested that the approach could potentially be generalized to other disease states and immunological phenotypes. V-gene and J-gene trimming of TCR beta chains was associated with a missense DCLRE1C variant in a later genetic analysis, and the association was replicated in an independent cohort. The study listed 150 to 200 TCR beta chains as associated with cytomegalovirus. A later analysis found that most CMV-associated TCR beta chains appeared HLA-restricted, with HLA associations seemingly driven largely by CMV exposure. In a later analysis, HLA-associated TCR beta chains showed more clonal expansion and lower generation probabilities than non-associated chains that were equally common. While some public TCRs were present in many individuals, most TCR sequences turned up only very rarely across donors. Because HLA typing was unavailable for some donors at each locus, only the typed subset was used in association tests. Three of the identified cytomegalovirus-associated TCR beta chains were confirmed in vitro to be specific for cytomegalovirus antigens. The classifier was reported to diagnose cytomegalovirus status with high specificity and sensitivity in both the original cohort and the validation cohort. Because the 87-base-pair reads could not distinguish some IMGT-functional V segments, including TRBV6-2 and TRBV6-3, those segments were excluded. In a later analysis, around 17,000 TCR beta sequences were associated with specific HLA alleles at a false discovery rate of 0.05. Because counts were too low, some 17 rarely observed V segments, including chromosome 9 orphons, were excluded from the earlier analysis of some 590 of the donors. When HLA alleles, especially DR and DQ, strongly co-occurred, TCR associations were difficult to assign to individual alleles. Broadly in line with IMGT annotations, most TCR beta V segments showed up in productive rearrangements about 87% or about 30% of the time in an earlier analysis of 450 to 750 of the donors. In this cohort, only TCR beta chains were sequenced, and detectable features were limited by the absence of alpha or paired-chain data. A further reported finding was that TCR beta sequences accurately predicted the HLA-A and HLA-B alleles for most subjects in the first cohort.

The library was obtained by the immunoSEQ multiplex PCR assay. For the multiplex PCR, a mixture combining 60 forward primers for TCR Vbeta segments and 13 reverse primers for TCR Jbeta segments was used. Amplification of the CDR3 region of rearranged TCR beta genes was performed with a multiplex PCR assay on genomic DNA. The amplified TCR beta libraries were sequenced on the Illumina HiSeq System as 87-base-pair reads. Under the source paper's analysis protocol: A later analysis counted about 80 million unique TCR beta chains across the 650 to 700 repertoires, and around 12 million of these chains were shared by at least two donors. Raw reads were error-corrected and collapsed into unique sequences with a nearest-neighbor algorithm that merged closely related sequences to remove PCR and sequencing errors. V, D and J gene segments were assigned by aligning CDR3 sequences to IMGT reference sequences. Each retained sequence needed at least a six-nucleotide match to both a V gene segment and a J gene segment. A rearrangement was called productive if the CDR3 had no stop codons and remained in frame with V and J, and every other rearrangement was called non-productive. Following IMGT convention, CDR3 was defined as the stretch from the second conserved V-encoded cysteine to the conserved J-encoded phenylalanine. The earlier analysis of 500 to 750 of the donors excluded any sequence lacking an unambiguous match to a single V gene segment. In an earlier analysis of a few hundred of the donors, a V segment was called functional when productive rearrangements were above 56.7%, and segregating when the standard deviation between donors exceeded 5%. To diagnose cytomegalovirus status from the catalog of TCR beta chain sequences, a statistical classification framework was built. V and J gene assignment, in a later analysis, came from comparing TCR nucleotide sequences with IMGT/GENE-DB human TR gene sequences. Using the TCRdist pipeline, a later analysis assigned CDR3 sequences along with most-parsimonious VDJ recombination scenarios. In a later analysis, each TCR beta chain was defined by its CDR3 amino acid sequence together with its V-gene family, and reads without a unique V-gene family were excluded. A later analysis removed roughly 590 highly shared, low-generation-probability nucleotide sequences to deal with suspected cross-contamination and a sequencing artifact. For each public chain, a later analysis derived a clonal expansion index from normalized ranks of inferred template counts within each repertoire. Generation probabilities in a later analysis came from a VDJ recombination model fitted to out-of-frame rearrangements, and those results were checked against IGoR. In a later analysis, TCR-TCR, TCR-HLA and TCR-CMV co-occurrence was scored with hypergeometric tests, and a repertoire-size bias correction was applied to TCR pairs. To estimate false discovery rates, a later analysis permuted the HLA or CMV assignments 20 times. In a later analysis, co-occurring TCRs were grouped using DBSCAN, with TCRdist sequence similarity added in when clustering inside HLA-allele-positive subsets. For co-occurrence clustering, repertoires with fewer than 30,000 or more than 120,000 public chains were excluded, along with about five repertoires with anomalous nucleotide sharing. Sourced from immuneACCESS, this table was stored by TCRdb with only in-frame sequences that have V and J called. A share of the clones is absent; for the studies checked, an unresolved V gene accounts for under half, and the remainder has no known explanation. D and trimming come from the DNA, and the V and J calls and clone size come from that table. Across this sample there are some 130,000 clones, with approximately 80% seen only once. Clones ranked in the top ten supply 2% to 2.5% of the sample.

For CDR1 and CDR2, the germline V gene lists SGHTA and FQGTGA. Trimming removed 1 base from V and 5 bases from J; the gene matches leave 7 bases unexplained. The CDR3 starts with the cysteine, ends with the phenylalanine, and has 16 residues. Of the read, only the CDR3 DNA is kept; its 48 bases are in frame from base 1. For this clone: Its antigen is currently not known. Per-base quality was not reported, and no clone a single base away is much larger than it.

The cohort consisted of 650 to 850 healthy bone marrow donors. All cohort members were sampled while nominally healthy, although unrecorded immune exposures were likely present. The donor was CMV seronegative and belonged to the group of several hundred seronegative cohort members. A peripheral blood sample was provided by each donor, and peripheral blood mononuclear cells were used for TCR beta sequencing. The Qiagen DNeasy Blood Extraction Kit was used to extract genomic DNA from the blood cell samples. The sequencing sample was made of PBMCs. The chain was built from TRBV7-3 and TRBJ2-3; 9 nucleotides in the junction match TRBD2. The sequence was obtained from a man between 18 and 29 years old in good health and CMV-seronegative. The CDR3 protein sequence reads: CASSLRAGGPEDTQYF. The nucleotides read TGTGCCAGCAGCTTAAGGGCGGGAGGGCCGGAAGATACGCAGTATTTT.